A single sample gave rise to the 3 T cell receptor beta chains below, sequenced in a study of blood T cell repertoires in COVID-19. The repertoire was sequenced with immunoSEQ multiplex PCR; TCRdb's copy has only in-frame clones and lacks some. The table records 360,000 or so clones, around 90% of them present only once. The material sequenced was peripheral blood. These receptors all stem from a woman aged 55 to 70 with COVID-19, enrolled during active disease.

The chain is built from TRBV7-8 and TRBJ1-4; D unresolved. V lost 5 bases to trimming and J lost 3 bases, with 19 bases between them. CDR1 SGHVS and CDR2 FQNEAQ come from the germline V gene. This CDR3 has 17 residues. DNA of the CDR3: TGTGCCAGCAGCGCCGACATCCAAGCCAAGGCTAATGAAAAACTGTTTTTT. The encoded protein is CASSADIQAKANEKLFF.

This clone was picked up one time. The rearrangement joins TRBV28 to TRBJ1-5, with 9 bases fitting TRBD1. CDR1 is MDHEN, CDR2 SYDVKM, per germline. This CDR3 has 17 residues. Trimming at V came to 6 bases and at J to 0 bases, leaving 9 bases not matched to a gene. CDR3 nucleotide sequence: TGTGCCAGCAGGGGACAGGGATACTATTATAGCAATCAGCCCCAGCATTTT. It translates to CASRGQGYYYSNQPQHF.

This clone was recorded a few times. The J gene is TRBJ1-6, the V gene TRBV7-9, with 9 nucleotides matching TRBD1. Germline trimming cut 2 bases from V and 8 bases from J; bases unmatched to any gene: 1. The CDR3 runs 14 residues. CDR1 is SEHNR, CDR2 FQNEAQ, per germline (reference sequence). CDR3 coding DNA: TGTGCCAGCAGCTTAACAGGGGGCGATTCACCCCTCCACTTT. Protein sequence: CASSLTGGDSPLHF. The full variable domain, in which reference TRBV7-9 and TRBJ1-6 provide the parts outside the CDR3, is DTGVSQNPRHKITKRGQNVTFRCDPISEHNRLYWYRQTLGQGPEFLTYFQNEAQLEKSRLLSDRFSAERPKGSFSTLEIQRTEQGDSAMYLCASSLTGGDSPLHFGNGTRLTVT.